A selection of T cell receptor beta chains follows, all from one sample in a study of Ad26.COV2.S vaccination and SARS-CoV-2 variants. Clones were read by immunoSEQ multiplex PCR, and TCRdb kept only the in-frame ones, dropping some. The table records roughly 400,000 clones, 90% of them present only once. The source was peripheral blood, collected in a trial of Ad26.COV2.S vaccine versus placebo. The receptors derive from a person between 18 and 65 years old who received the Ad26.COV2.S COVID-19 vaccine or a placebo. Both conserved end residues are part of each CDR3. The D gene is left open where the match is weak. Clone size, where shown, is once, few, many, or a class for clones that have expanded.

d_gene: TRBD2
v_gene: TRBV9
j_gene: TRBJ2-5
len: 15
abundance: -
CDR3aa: CASSVASGGGETQYF
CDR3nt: TGTGCCAGCAGCGTGGCTAGCGGGGGTGGAGAGACCCAGTACTTC

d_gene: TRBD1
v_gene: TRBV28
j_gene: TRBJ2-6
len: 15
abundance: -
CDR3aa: CASSIQGAGANVLTF
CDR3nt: TGTGCCAGCAGTATTCAGGGGGCCGGGGCCAACGTCCTGACTTTC

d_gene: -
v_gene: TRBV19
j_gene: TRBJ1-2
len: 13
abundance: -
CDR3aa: CASSIAADYGYTF
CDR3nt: TGTGCCAGTAGTATAGCAGCCGACTATGGCTACACCTTC

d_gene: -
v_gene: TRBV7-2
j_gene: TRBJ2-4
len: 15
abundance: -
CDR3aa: CASSLGIWGGGIQYF
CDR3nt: TGTGCCAGCAGCTTGGGAATCTGGGGCGGTGGCATTCAGTACTTC

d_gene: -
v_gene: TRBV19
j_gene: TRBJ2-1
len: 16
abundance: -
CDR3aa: CASTHRSRGGGNEQFF
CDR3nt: TGTGCCAGTACCCATAGAAGCCGGGGAGGGGGGAATGAGCAGTTCTTC

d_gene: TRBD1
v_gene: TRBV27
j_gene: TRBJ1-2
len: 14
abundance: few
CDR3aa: CASSIQGANYGYTF
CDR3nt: TGTGCCAGCAGTATTCAGGGGGCTAACTATGGCTACACCTTC

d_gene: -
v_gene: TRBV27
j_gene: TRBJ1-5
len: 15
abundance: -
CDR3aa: CASTASGAQEQPQHF
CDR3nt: TGTGCCAGCACCGCGTCGGGGGCTCAGGAACAGCCCCAGCATTTT

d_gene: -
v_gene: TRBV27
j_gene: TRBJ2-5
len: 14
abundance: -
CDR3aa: CASSLSQGQETQYF
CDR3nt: TGTGCCAGCAGTTTATCACAGGGCCAAGAGACCCAGTACTTC

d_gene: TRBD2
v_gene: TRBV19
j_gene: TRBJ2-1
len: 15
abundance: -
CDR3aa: CASSVGLVAYNEQFF
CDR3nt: TGTGCCAGTAGTGTCGGACTAGTTGCTTACAATGAGCAGTTCTTC

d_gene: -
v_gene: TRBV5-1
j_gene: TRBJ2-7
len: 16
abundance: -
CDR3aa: CASSPAGTHRTYEQYF
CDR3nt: TGCGCCAGCAGCCCGGCTGGGACACACCGAACCTACGAGCAGTACTTC

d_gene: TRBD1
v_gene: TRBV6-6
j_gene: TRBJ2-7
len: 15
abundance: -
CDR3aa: CASRKLPGQGNEQYF
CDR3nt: TGTGCCAGCAGAAAACTCCCGGGACAGGGGAACGAGCAGTACTTC

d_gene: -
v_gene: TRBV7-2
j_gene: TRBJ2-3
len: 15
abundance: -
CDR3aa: CASSPRWGRLDTQYF
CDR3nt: TGTGCCAGCAGCCCCCGTTGGGGGAGGCTGGATACGCAGTATTTT

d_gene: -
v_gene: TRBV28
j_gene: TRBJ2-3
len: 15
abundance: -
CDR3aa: CASSLPGSMTDTQYF
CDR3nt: TGTGCCAGCAGTTTACCGGGTTCCATGACAGATACGCAGTATTTT

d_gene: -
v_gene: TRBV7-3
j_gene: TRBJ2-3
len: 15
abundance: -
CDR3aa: CASSSGAGITDTQYF
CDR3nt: TGTGCCAGCAGCTCCGGAGCCGGGATCACAGATACGCAGTATTTT

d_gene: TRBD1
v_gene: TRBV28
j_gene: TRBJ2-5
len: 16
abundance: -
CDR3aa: CASSPFPDRGRETQYF
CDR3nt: TGTGCCAGCAGTCCCTTCCCGGACAGGGGAAGGGAGACCCAGTACTTC

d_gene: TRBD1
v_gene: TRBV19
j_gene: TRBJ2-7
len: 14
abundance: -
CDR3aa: CASSINRGRYEQYF
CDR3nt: TGTGCCAGTAGTATAAACAGGGGGAGGTACGAGCAGTACTTC

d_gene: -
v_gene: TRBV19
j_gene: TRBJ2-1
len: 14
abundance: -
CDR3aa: CASSIFGAGNEQFF
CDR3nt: TGTGCCAGTAGTATATTTGGGGCTGGAAATGAGCAGTTCTTC

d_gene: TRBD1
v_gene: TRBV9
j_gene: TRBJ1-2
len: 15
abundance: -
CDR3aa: CASSVGDSSNYGYTF
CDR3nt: TGTGCCAGCAGCGTCGGGGACAGCTCTAACTATGGCTACACCTTC

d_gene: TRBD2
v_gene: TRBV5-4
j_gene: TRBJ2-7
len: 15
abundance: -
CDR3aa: CASSPVGLALEEQYF
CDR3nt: TGTGCCAGCAGCCCCGTGGGACTAGCGTTAGAGGAGCAGTACTTC

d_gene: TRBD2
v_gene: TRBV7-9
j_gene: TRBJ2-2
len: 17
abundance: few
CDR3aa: CASSSGRLAGGTGELFF
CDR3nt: TGTGCCAGCAGCTCGGGGAGACTAGCGGGGGGCACCGGGGAGCTGTTTTTT

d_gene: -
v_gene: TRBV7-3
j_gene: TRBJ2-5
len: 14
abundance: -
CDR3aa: CASSLRPGEETQYF
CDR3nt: TGTGCCAGCAGCTTAAGGCCAGGGGAAGAGACCCAGTACTTC

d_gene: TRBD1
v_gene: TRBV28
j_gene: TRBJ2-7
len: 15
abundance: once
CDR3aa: CASRWTGPTSYEQYF
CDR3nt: TGTGCCAGCAGGTGGACAGGGCCAACCTCATACGAGCAGTACTTC

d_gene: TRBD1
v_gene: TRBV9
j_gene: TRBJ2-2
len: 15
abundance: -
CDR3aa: CASSSGQKSTGELFF
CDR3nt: TGTGCCAGCAGCTCGGGACAGAAGAGCACCGGGGAGCTGTTTTTT

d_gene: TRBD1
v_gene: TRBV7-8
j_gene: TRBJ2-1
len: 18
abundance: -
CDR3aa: CASSPMIPGQDLDNEQFF
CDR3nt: TGTGCCAGCAGCCCTATGATCCCGGGACAGGATTTGGACAATGAGCAGTTCTTC

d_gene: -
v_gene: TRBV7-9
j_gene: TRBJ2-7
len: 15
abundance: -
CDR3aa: CASSLVSQGNYEQYF
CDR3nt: TGTGCCAGCAGCTTAGTTTCGCAGGGTAATTACGAGCAGTACTTC